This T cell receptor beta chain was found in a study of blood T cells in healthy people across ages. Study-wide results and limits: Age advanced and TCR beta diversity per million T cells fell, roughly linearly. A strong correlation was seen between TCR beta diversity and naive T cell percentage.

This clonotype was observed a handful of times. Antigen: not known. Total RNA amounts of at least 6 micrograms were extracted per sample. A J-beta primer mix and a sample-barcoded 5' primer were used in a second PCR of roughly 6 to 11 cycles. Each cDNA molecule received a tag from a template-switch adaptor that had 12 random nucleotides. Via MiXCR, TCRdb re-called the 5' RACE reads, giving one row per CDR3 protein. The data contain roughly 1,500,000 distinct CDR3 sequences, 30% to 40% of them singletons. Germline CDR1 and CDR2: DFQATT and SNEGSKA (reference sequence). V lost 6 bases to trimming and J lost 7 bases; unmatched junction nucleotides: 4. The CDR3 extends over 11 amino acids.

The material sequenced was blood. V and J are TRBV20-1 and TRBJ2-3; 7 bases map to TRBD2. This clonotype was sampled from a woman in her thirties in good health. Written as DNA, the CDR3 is TGCAGTGCAGGAGCGGGGAATACGCAGTATTTT. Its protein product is CSAGAGNTQYF.